Listed below are T cell receptor beta chains from one sample, sequenced in a study of T cell repertoires in cytomegalovirus infection. TCRdb itself ran the reads through MiXCR, one entry per CDR3 protein. The table records about 350,000 distinct CDR3 sequences, about 35% of them present only once. Their target antigens are unknown. The starting material was cultured PBMCs, obtained from culture after CMV antigen stimulation. All receptors derive from a human donor in good health (CMV status not recorded). Some clones in this sample may be carry-over from other donors' samples. Each CDR3 is given with its conserved first and last residue. Each record gives: J gene, D gene, clone size, V gene, CDR3 DNA, CDR3 protein. D genes are given only for firm matches. Clone size is not always given. Where it is, it says once, few, many or a class for expanded clones.

TRBJ2-3 - - TRBV7-3 TGTGCCAGCAGCTTAATGGCGAGTACAGTAGATACGCAGTATTTT CASSLMASTVDTQYF
TRBJ2-2 - once TRBV6-2/TRBV6-3 TGTGCCAGCAGTTACTCGAAGGCGGGACATAACACCGGGGAGCTGTTTTTT CASSYSKAGHNTGELFF
TRBJ1-2 - once TRBV20-1 TGCAGTGCTAGTCGGGACGCCAGATATGGCTACACCTTC CSASRDARYGYTF
TRBJ1-5 - few TRBV6-6 TGTGCCAGCAGAACCCGGGGGGAATACAATCAGCCCCAGCATTTT CASRTRGEYNQPQHF
TRBJ2-5 TRBD1 - TRBV7-2 TGTGCCAGCGGACCTACCAGGGGGATCCAAGAGACCCAGTACTTC CASGPTRGIQETQYF
TRBJ2-1 - many TRBV7-2 TGTGCCAGCAGCTCCGGGGGAACCTACAATGAGCAGTTCTTC CASSSGGTYNEQFF
TRBJ2-1 - - TRBV7-8 TGTGCCAGCAGCTTAATCTCCGCAACGCAGGTTAATGAGCAGTTCTTC CASSLISATQVNEQFF
TRBJ2-5 TRBD2 - TRBV7-9 TGTGCCAGCATCCGGGGACTAGGAGAGACCCAGTACTTC CASIRGLGETQYF
TRBJ2-7 TRBD1 - TRBV7-9 TGTGCCAGCAGCTCCAACTCCGGGACAGGGAACTACGAGCAGTACTTC CASSSNSGTGNYEQYF
TRBJ1-5 - many TRBV7-2 TGTGCCAGCAGCCCCGGGATGACCAATCAGCCCCAGCATTTT CASSPGMTNQPQHF
TRBJ1-4 TRBD1 - TRBV20-1 TGCAGTGCAGCGCCGGGACAGAGTAATGAAAAACTGTTTTTT CSAAPGQSNEKLFF
TRBJ2-3 - - TRBV7-9 TGTGCCAGCAGCCCGCCCCGGGACGGCACAGATACGCAGTATTTT CASSPPRDGTDTQYF
TRBJ2-2 - few TRBV6-1 TGTGCCAGCGGGTACCTAACCACCGGGGAGCTGTTTTTT CASGYLTTGELFF
TRBJ2-1 - - TRBV10-3 TGTGCCATCAGTGACGAGTACAATGAGCAGTTCTTC CAISDEYNEQFF
TRBJ2-7 - - TRBV12-3/TRBV12-4 TGTGCCAGCAGACTCCAGGGCGGATCAGGGCAGTACTTC CASRLQGGSGQYF
TRBJ2-3 - - TRBV27 TGTGCCAGCAGTACCCGCCCGGGGACAGATACGCAGTATTTT CASSTRPGTDTQYF
TRBJ2-5 TRBD2 few TRBV19 TGTGCCAGTAGTCCGAGATCCAGCGGGATGGGAGAGACCCAGTACTTC CASSPRSSGMGETQYF
TRBJ2-7 - few TRBV6-5 TGTGCCAGCCAAGGTGGACTATCCTACGAGCAGTACTTC CASQGGLSYEQYF